This T cell receptor beta chain was identified in a study of cytomegalovirus exposure and HLA in healthy donors. The PCR ran on 60 Vbeta and 13 Jbeta primers. Sequenced by immunoSEQ multiplex PCR; TCRdb stores in-frame clones only, minus some. Among about 280,000 clones listed, roughly 90% were seen once. The specimen sequenced was PBMCs. The TCR was taken from a woman in her late teens or twenties in good health and CMV-seronegative.

CDR3 DNA: TGTGCCAGCAGTACCCCCCAGGATACGCAGTATTTT. It codes for CASSTPQDTQYF. The chain employs TRBV6-6 and TRBJ2-3; no reliable D call. This CDR3 region has 12 residues. Trimming shortened V by 5 bases and J by 6 bases, and 9 bases separated the two germline ends. Germline V lookup: CDR1 MNHNY, CDR2 SVGAGI (reference sequence).